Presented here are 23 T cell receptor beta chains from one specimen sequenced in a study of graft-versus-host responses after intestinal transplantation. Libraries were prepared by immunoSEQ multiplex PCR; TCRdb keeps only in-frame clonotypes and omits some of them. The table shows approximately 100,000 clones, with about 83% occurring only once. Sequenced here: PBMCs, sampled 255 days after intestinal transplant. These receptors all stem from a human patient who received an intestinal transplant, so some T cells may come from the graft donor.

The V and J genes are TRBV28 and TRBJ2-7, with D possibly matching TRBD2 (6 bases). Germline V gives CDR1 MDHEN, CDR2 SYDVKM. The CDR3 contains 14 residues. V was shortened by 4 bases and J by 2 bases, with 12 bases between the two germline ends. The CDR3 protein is CASSSPGVPYEQYF. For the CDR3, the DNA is TGTGCCAGCAGTTCCCCGGGAGTACCCTACGAGCAGTACTTC.

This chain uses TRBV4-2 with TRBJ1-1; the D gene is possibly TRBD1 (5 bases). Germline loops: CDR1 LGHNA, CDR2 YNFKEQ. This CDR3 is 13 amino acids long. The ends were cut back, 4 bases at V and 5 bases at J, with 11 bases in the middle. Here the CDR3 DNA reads TGTGCCAGCAGCCGGGGGGAGGAGACTGAAGCTTTCTTT. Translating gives CASSRGEETEAFF.

The CDR3 loop reads CASSSNRLEQYF. For the CDR3, the DNA is TGTGCCAGCAGCTCGAACAGGCTCGAGCAGTACTTC. This chain connects TRBV6-1 to TRBJ2-7; a possible D gene is TRBD1 (5 bases). V was pared by 6 bases and J by 6 bases, with 12 bases between. From germline, CDR1 is MNHNS and CDR2 SASEGT. This CDR3 spans 12 amino acids.

The CDR3 here is CASSSNTWGTQYF. The CDR3 coding sequence is TGTGCCAGCAGCTCCAATACCTGGGGGACCCAGTACTTC. This chain links TRBV11-2 with TRBJ2-5; D ambiguous. The CDR3 consists of 13 residues. Trimming pared 4 bases from V and 7 bases from J, leaving 13 bases between. Germline V gene lookup returns CDR1 SGHAT and CDR2 FQNNGV.

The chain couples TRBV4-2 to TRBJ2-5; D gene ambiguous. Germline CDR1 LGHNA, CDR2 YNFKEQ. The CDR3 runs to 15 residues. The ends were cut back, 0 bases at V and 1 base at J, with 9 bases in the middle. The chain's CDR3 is CASSQDLLVQETQYF. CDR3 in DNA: TGTGCCAGCAGCCAAGATCTTCTAGTCCAAGAGACCCAGTACTTC.

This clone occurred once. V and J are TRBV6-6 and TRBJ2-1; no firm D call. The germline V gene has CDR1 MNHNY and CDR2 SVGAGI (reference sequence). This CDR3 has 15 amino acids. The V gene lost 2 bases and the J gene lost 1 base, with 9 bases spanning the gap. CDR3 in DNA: TGTGCCAGCAGTTACCCGACTGGTTCCTACAATGAGCAGTTCTTC. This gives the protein CASSYPTGSYNEQFF.

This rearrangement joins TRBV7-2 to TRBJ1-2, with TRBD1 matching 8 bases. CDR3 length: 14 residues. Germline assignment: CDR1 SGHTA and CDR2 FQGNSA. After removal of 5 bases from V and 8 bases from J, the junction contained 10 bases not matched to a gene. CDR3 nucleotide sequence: TGTGCCAGCAGCCCTCCGGGACAGGCAAGAGGCTACACCTTC. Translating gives CASSPPGQARGYTF.

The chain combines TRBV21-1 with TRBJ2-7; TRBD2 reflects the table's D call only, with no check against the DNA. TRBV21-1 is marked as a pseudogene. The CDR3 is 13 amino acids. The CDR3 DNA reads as TGTGCCAGCAGCGCTAGCGGGAGTGGCGAGCAGTACTTC. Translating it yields CASSASGSGEQYF.

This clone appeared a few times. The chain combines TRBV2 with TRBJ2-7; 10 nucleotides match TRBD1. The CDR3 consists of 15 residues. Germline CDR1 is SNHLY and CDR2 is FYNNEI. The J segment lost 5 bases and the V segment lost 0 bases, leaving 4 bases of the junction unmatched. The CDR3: CASSEALGTGDEQYF. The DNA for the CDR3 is TGTGCCAGCAGTGAAGCGCTAGGGACAGGGGACGAGCAGTACTTC. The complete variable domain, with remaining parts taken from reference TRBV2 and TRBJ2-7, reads EPEVTQTPSHQVTQMGQEVILRCVPISNHLYFYWYRQILGQKVEFLVSFYNNEISEKSEIFDDQFSVERPDGSNFTLKIRSTKLEDSAMYFCASSEALGTGDEQYFGPGTRLTVT.

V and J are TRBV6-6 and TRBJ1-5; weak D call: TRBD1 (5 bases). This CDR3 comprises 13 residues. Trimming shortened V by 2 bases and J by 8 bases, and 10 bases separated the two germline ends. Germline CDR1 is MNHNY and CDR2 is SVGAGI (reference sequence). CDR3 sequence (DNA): TGTGCCAGCAGTTACAAGGGGCTGGAGCCCCAGCATTTT. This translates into CASSYKGLEPQHF.

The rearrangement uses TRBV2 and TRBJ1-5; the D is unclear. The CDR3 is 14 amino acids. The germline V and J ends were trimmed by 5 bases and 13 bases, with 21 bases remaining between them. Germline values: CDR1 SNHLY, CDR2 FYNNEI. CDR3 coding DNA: TGTGCCAGCAGTTCCGAGGGTGGCTGGGGAATACAGCATTTT. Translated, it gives CASSSEGGWGIQHF.

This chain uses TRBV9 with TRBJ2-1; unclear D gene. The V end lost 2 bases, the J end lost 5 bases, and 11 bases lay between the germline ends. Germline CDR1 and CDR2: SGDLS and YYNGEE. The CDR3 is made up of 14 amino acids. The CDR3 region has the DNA TGTGCCAGCAGCGTCTGTGGGGAAAACAATGAGCAGTTCTTC. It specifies CASSVCGENNEQFF. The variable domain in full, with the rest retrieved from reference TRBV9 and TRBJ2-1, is DSGVTQTPKHLITATGQRVTLRCSPRSGDLSVYWYQQSLDQGLQFLIQYYNGEERAKGNILERFSAQQFPDLHSELNLSSLELGDSALYFCASSVCGENNEQFFGPGTRLTVL.

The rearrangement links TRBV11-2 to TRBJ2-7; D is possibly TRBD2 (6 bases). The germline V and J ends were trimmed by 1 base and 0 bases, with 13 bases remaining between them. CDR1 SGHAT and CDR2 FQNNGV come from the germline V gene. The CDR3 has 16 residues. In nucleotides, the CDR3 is TGTGCCAGCAGCTTAGCCCCCGGGACTCTCTCCTACGAGCAGTACTTC. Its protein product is CASSLAPGTLSYEQYF.

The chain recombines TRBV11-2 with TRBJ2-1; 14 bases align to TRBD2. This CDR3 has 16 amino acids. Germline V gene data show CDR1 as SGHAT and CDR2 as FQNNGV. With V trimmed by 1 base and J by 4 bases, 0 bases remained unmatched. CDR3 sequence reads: CASSLGLAGGYNEQFF. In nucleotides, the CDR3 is TGTGCCAGCAGCTTAGGACTAGCGGGGGGGTACAATGAGCAGTTCTTC.

CDR3 nucleotides: TGTGCCAGCAGTCCAAGGGGGGTTGACACTGAAGCTTTCTTT. This translates into CASSPRGVDTEAFF. The chain combines TRBV7-9 with TRBJ1-1; perhaps TRBD1 as D (6 bases). This CDR3 has 14 amino acids. Germline values: CDR1 SEHNR, CDR2 FQNEAQ (reference sequence). The ends were cut back, 6 bases at V and 3 bases at J, with 14 bases in the middle. Variable domain in full (rest from reference TRBV7-9 and TRBJ1-1): DTGVSQNPRHKITKRGQNVTFRCDPISEHNRLYWYRQTLGQGPEFLTYFQNEAQLEKSRLLSDRFSAERPKGSFSTLEIQRTEQGDSAMYLCASSPRGVDTEAFFGQGTRLTVV.

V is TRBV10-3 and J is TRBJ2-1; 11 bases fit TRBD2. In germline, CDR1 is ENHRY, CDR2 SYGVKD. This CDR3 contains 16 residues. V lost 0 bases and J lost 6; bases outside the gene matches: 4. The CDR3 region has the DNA TGTGCCATCAGTGAGTCACCAGGACTAGCGGGCAATGAGCAGTTCTTC. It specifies CAISESPGLAGNEQFF.

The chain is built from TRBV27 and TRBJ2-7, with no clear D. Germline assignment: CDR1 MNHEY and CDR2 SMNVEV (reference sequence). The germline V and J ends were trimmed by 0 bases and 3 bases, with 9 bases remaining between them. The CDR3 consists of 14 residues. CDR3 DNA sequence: TGTGCCAGCAGTTTATCGTCGGGTGTCTACGAGCAGTACTTC. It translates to CASSLSSGVYEQYF.

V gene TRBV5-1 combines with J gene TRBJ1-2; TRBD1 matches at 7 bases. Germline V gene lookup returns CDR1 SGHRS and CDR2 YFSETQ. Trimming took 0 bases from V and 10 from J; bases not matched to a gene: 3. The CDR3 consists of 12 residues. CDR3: CASSLGGGIYTF. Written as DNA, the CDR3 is TGCGCCAGCAGCTTGGGAGGGGGCATCTACACCTTC.

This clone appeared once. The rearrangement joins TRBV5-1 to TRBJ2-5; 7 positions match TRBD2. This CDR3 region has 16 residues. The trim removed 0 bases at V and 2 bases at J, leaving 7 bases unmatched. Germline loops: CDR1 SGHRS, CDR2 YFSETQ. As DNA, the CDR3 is TGCGCCAGCAGCTTGGGAGCGGGACTCCTACAAGAGACCCAGTACTTC. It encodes CASSLGAGLLQETQYF.

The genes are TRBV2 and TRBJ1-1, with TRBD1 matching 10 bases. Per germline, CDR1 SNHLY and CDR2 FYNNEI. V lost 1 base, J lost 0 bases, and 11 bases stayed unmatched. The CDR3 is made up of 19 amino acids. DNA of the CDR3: TGTGCCAGCAGTGAAGGCATAACGGGACAGGGGCGTATGAACACTGAAGCTTTCTTT. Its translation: CASSEGITGQGRMNTEAFF. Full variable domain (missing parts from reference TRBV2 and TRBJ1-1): EPEVTQTPSHQVTQMGQEVILRCVPISNHLYFYWYRQILGQKVEFLVSFYNNEISEKSEIFDDQFSVERPDGSNFTLKIRSTKLEDSAMYFCASSEGITGQGRMNTEAFFGQGTRLTVV.

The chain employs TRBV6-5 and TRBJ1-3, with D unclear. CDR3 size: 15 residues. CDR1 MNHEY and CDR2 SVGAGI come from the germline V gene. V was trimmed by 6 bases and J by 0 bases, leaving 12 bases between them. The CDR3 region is CASRPPGSSGNTIYF. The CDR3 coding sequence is TGTGCCAGCAGGCCCCCAGGCTCCTCTGGAAACACCATATATTTT.

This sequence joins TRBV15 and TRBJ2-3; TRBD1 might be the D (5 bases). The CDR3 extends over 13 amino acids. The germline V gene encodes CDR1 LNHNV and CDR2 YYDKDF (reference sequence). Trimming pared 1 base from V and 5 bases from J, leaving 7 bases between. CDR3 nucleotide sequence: TGTGCCACCAGCAGAGTTAGGGGAGATACGCAGTATTTT. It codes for CATSRVRGDTQYF.

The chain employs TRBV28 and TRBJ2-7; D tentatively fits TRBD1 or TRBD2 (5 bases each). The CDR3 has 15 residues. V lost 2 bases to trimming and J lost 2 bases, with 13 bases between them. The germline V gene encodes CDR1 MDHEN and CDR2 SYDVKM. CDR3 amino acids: CASSLGPGGTYEQYF. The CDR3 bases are TGTGCCAGCAGTTTAGGGCCTGGGGGAACCTACGAGCAGTACTTC.